This is a list of T cell receptor beta chains from one sample in a study of OX40 agonist ivuxolimab in advanced cancers. The table came from immunoSEQ multiplex PCR; TCRdb's copy has only in-frame clones and leaves some out. The sample lists tens of thousands of clones, around 80% occurring once. The starting material was CD4+ or CD8+ T cells sorted from blood, obtained in a trial of the OX40 agonist ivuxolimab. The receptors come from an adult with an advanced solid tumor such as melanoma, head and neck, liver or kidney cancer. Each CDR3 is given without its conserved first and last residue. Fields, in order: J gene, D gene, V gene, CDR3 protein. D genes are given only for firm matches.

>TRBJ1-5|NA|TRBV29-1
SVAGADSNQPQH
>TRBJ2-1|NA|TRBV7-6
ASSLIGGEGGSEQF
>TRBJ1-4|TRBD1|TRBV7-2
ASSLGGGNEKLF
>TRBJ2-3|TRBD2|TRBV7-9
ASSLDLGGGYGDTQY
>TRBJ1-3|NA|TRBV30
AWSEGHGNTIY
>TRBJ1-2|NA|TRBV19
ASRRTANYGYT
>TRBJ2-5|TRBD2|TRBV11-2
ASSRSGGLQETQY
>TRBJ1-2|NA|TRBV19
ASSMNVANYGYT
>TRBJ2-7|NA|TRBV6-1
ASSEQRYEQY
>TRBJ1-1|NA|TRBV5-1
ASIGQPNTEAF
>TRBJ1-4|TRBD1|TRBV19
ASKNRGGLYEKLF
>TRBJ2-1|TRBD1|TRBV9
ASSRTGANEQF
>TRBJ2-7|NA|TRBV6-5
ASSYRVALYEQY
>TRBJ1-2|NA|TRBV5-6
ASTLERGGGYT
>TRBJ1-4|NA|TRBV5-5
ASSLELTTNEKLF
>TRBJ1-5|NA|TRBV18
ASSPEGGQPQH
>TRBJ1-4|TRBD1|TRBV28
ASSLWADREVEKLF
>TRBJ2-2|TRBD1|TRBV10-3
AITAGTGTTGELF
>TRBJ2-3|TRBD1|TRBV19
ASSRQGSTDTQY
>TRBJ2-2|TRBD1|TRBV5-1
ASSLEGQGTAGELF
>TRBJ1-1|NA|TRBV11-2
ASSPHSGRAF
>TRBJ2-3|NA|TRBV25-1
ASMTQVTDTQY
>TRBJ2-7|NA|TRBV7-2
ASSFGLFSYEQY
>TRBJ2-4|NA|TRBV10-3
ATTEDRLVDIQY
>TRBJ1-1|NA|TRBV5-1
ASTPGGGRMNTEAF
>TRBJ2-3|NA|TRBV19
ASSIGWVSTDTQY
>TRBJ1-6|NA|TRBV9
ASSGATAERNNSPLH
>TRBJ1-5|NA|TRBV10-2
ASKENSNQPQH
>TRBJ2-2|TRBD2|TRBV5-1
ASHITSGDTGELF
>TRBJ2-1|TRBD2|TRBV6-4
ASLPNSGGASEQF
>TRBJ2-3|TRBD2|TRBV5-1
ASSSSGGDTQY
>TRBJ2-3|NA|TRBV6-5
ASSYGGLGADTQY